This TCR beta chain was recovered during a study of response to subunit inactivated influenza vaccine. In TCRdb, the RT-PCR reads were re-called with MiXCR into one record per CDR3 protein. The table lists around 170,000 distinct CDR3 sequences, around a tenth of them singletons, with around 40% in the top ten. Points from the study as a whole: The authors suggested that every seasonal influenza vaccination recruits few new T cells.

Trimming took off 1 base at V and 7 bases at J, with 5 bases between the two ends. Per germline, CDR1 LGHNA and CDR2 YNFKEQ. This CDR3 has 12 residues. Concerning this clonotype itself: Its antigen is currently unknown.

This chain connects TRBV4-2 to TRBJ2-1; D unresolved. The receptor was derived from a man aged 50-75 years who received an inactivated influenza vaccine. The sample was CD8+ T cells sorted from PBMCs, taken less than 30 months after vaccination. For the CDR3, the DNA is TGTGCCAGCAGCCAAGGCCTTAATGAGCAGTTCTTC. This translates into CASSQGLNEQFF.